The entry below gives a single TCR beta chain sequence along with its context. Its recognized antigen is unknown. The sample holds no much larger clone one base away, and base qualities are not on file. These data originate in a study of control samples from healthy donors and cancer patients (dated by TCRdb to 2019 to 2021). V gives up 1 base and J gives up 3 bases, and the segment between their germline ends measures 9 bases. The CDR3 sequence holds 15 residues, the cysteine and phenylalanine included. Of all the DNA, just the CDR3 is kept, 45 bases in frame from base 1. Per the germline V gene (reference sequence), SEHNR is the CDR1 and FQNEAQ is the CDR2. Library method: the immunoSEQ multiplex PCR assay. The table was pulled from immuneACCESS by TCRdb, which kept in-frame rearrangements only. Such tables lose some clones; where checked, under half of the loss comes from unresolved V genes, and the rest has no known cause. The sample records 130,000 or so clones, around 90% of which are singletons. Together, the top ten hold 5.5% to 7% of the sample.

Sequenced: blood. This clonotype was obtained from a young man in good health. The rearrangement joined TRBV7-9 to TRBJ1-4; the D gene is unclear. The DNA is TGTGCCAGCAGCTTAGGAGCCGGGGCTAATGAAAAACTGTTTTTT. Its coded protein is CASSLGAGANEKLFF.